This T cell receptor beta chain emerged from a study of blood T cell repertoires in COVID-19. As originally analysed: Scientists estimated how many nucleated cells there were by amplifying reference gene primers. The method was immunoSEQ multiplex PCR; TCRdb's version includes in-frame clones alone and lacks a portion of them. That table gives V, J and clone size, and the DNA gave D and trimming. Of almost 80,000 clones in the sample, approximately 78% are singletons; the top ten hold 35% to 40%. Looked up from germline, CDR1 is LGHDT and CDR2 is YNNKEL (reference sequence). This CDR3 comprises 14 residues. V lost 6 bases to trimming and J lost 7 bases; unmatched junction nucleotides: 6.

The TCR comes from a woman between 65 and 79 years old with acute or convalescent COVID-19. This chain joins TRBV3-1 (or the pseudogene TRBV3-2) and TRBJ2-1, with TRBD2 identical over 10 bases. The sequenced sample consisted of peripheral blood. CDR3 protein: CASSPGLAANEQFF. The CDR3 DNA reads TGTGCCAGCAGTCCCGGACTAGCGGCGAATGAGCAGTTCTTC.